This TCR beta chain was sequenced during a study of CXCR3-negative and CXCR3-positive naive CD8 T cells (dated by TCRdb to about 2019). The study in broad terms: In total, some 130 million TRB reads were obtained, or roughly 1.5 +/- 0.3 million reads per library. The diversity and physicochemical repertoire analyses included approximately ten donors pooled from two independent experiments. For the TRBV-TRBJ cluster analysis, the naive subsets came from roughly 5 donors, while the memory cells came from 3 donors. Results and caveats for the whole study, not just this receptor: Within the same donor, TRBV-TRBJ usage looked similar between naive CXCR3-negative and CXCR3-positive cells, but memory cells had distinct patterns. Compared with CXCR3-negative naive cells, CXCR3-positive naive cells had TRB CDR3s with higher hydrophobicity (lower Kidera factor 4), lower energy, and higher strength and volume indices. Freshly isolated PBMCs were used for most assays because CXCR3 expression went down partially after cryopreservation. Because surface CD5, which has been linked to self-reactivity in mice, was comparable between naive subsets, TCR interaction strength was also inferred from TRB CDR3 physicochemical properties. Repertoire diversity was comparably high in both naive subsets but much lower in memory CD8+ T cells.

For every CD8+ T cell subset, 300,000 cells were flow-sorted straight into RLT lysis buffer, and each subset was sorted in triplicate. Naive CD8+ T cells were defined stringently as CD45RO-CCR7+CD27+CD95- to exclude memory contaminants. Using standard density gradient centrifugation, peripheral blood mononuclear cells were isolated from buffy coats. A FACSAria III was used to flow-sort naive CD8+ T cells into CXCR3-negative and CXCR3-positive populations. Total RNA was extracted from sorted cells with an RNeasy Mini Kit. The instrument given in TCRdb is NextSeq 550. The Human TCR Profiling Kit (MiLaboratory) was used to prepare UMI-labeled 5' RACE TRB cDNA libraries. The full amount of extracted RNA was used for cDNA synthesis, and the full amount of resulting cDNA was used for PCR amplification. Libraries were prepared in parallel with an identical number of PCR cycles. The authors processed their data as follows. With a requirement of at least two reads per UMI, MIGEC and MiXCR extracted about 50,000 +/- 10,000 unique UMI-labeled TRB cDNA molecules per library. On average, each library contained about 40,000 +/- 10,000 functional in-frame TRB CDR3 nucleotide clonotypes without stop codons. Diversity metrics, including normalized Shannon-Wiener and Chao1, were computed in VDJtools after downsampling to 5000 UMI-labeled TRB molecules per sample. VDJtools computed clonotype-size-weighted physicochemical properties of the central five CDR3 residues: interaction energy, strength, volume and Kidera factor 4. TCRdb reprocessed the reads, so every CDR3 protein sequence counts as one entry and DNA is not shown. These V and J calls rely on TCRdb rather than the paper's analysis. The record for this sample contains roughly 110,000 distinct CDR3 sequences. The ten largest clones represent around 0.4% of the sample.

According to the germline V gene, CDR1 reads SGHDN and CDR2 reads FVKESK. The CDR3 numbers 13 residues from cysteine through phenylalanine. Only the protein is on record. Concerning this clonotype itself: The antigen it binds to is not known.

This clonotype was sampled from a human donor in good health. Some clones in this sample may be carry-over from other donors' samples. The rearrangement joined TRBV14 to TRBJ2-7; TCRdb proposes TRBD1, but this gene call is untestable without DNA. The sequencing sample was made of naive CXCR3+ CD8+ T cells from blood. Interpreted using the paper, the cell subset or site label stands for: CD45RO-CCR7+CD27+CD95- naive CD8+ T cells expressing CXCR3 (TNR3+). The encoded CDR3 is CASSQVQGYEQYF.